Following are 13 T cell receptor beta chains from one sample sequenced in a study of cytomegalovirus exposure and HLA in healthy donors. Generated by immunoSEQ multiplex PCR, the TCRdb table keeps only in-frame clones and is missing some. Of about 160,000 clones in the sample, under 90% were seen once. Sequencing input: PBMCs. These receptor sequences come from a man younger than 35 in good health and CMV-seropositive.

The CDR3 sequence: CASTPKEASQETQYF. CDR3 DNA sequence: TGTGCCAGCACCCCGAAGGAGGCAAGCCAAGAGACCCAGTACTTC. The chain has TRBV2 and TRBJ2-5, with D perhaps TRBD2 (5 bases). CDR1 is SNHLY, CDR2 FYNNEI, per germline. Deletions cut 7 bases from V and 1 base from J, with 16 bases between. The CDR3 has 15 residues. The variable domain in full, completed from reference TRBV2 and TRBJ2-5, reads EPEVTQTPSHQVTQMGQEVILRCVPISNHLYFYWYRQILGQKVEFLVSFYNNEISEKSEIFDDQFSVERPDGSNFTLKIRSTKLEDSAMYFCASTPKEASQETQYFGPGTRLLVL.

This clone was counted between two and nine times. This sequence joins TRBV6-1 and TRBJ1-5; 7 nucleotides agree with TRBD1. The germline gives CDR1 MNHNS, CDR2 SASEGT. The ends lost 7 bases at V and 3 bases at J; junction bases unmatched: 6. This CDR3 is 14 amino acids long. CDR3 loop: CASNPTGLNQPQHF. The CDR3 DNA is TGTGCCAGCAACCCGACAGGGCTCAATCAGCCCCAGCATTTT.

The V gene is TRBV5-8, the J gene TRBJ2-5; 9 bases align to TRBD1. This CDR3 has 16 amino acids. The germline CDR1 and CDR2 sequences are SGHTS and YDEGEE. The V gene end was trimmed by 3 bases and the J gene end by 2 bases; junction bases not matched to a gene: 8. The chain's CDR3 is CASSSPVTGGQETQYF. The CDR3 DNA sequence: TGTGCCAGCAGCTCGCCGGTGACAGGGGGACAAGAGACCCAGTACTTC.

DNA of the CDR3: TGTGCCAGTAGCGACGCTAGACAGGGTAGCAATCAGCCCCAGCATTTT. It codes for CASSDARQGSNQPQHF. The genes are TRBV19 and TRBJ1-5, with 7 bases identical to TRBD1. CDR3 length equals 16 residues. The germline V gene has CDR1 LNHDA and CDR2 SQIVND (reference sequence). The J segment lost 0 bases and the V segment lost 6 bases, leaving 8 bases of the junction unmatched.

The chain carries TRBV29-1 and TRBJ2-5; 7 nucleotides line up with TRBD2. The CDR3 length is 16 residues. In germline, CDR1 is SQVTM, CDR2 ANQGSEA. With 4 bases clipped from V and 4 bases from J, the junction kept 15 bases outside the gene matches. CDR3 in amino acids: CSVAEGIGGYGETQYF. The DNA of the CDR3 is TGCAGCGTTGCCGAAGGAATCGGGGGGTATGGAGAGACCCAGTACTTC. The complete variable domain, with remaining parts taken from reference TRBV29-1 and TRBJ2-5, reads SAVISQKPSRDICQRGTSLTIQCQVDSQVTMMFWYRQQPGQSLTLIATANQGSEATYESGFVIDKFPISRPNLTFSTLTVSNMSPEDSSIYLCSVAEGIGGYGETQYFGPGTRLLVL.

This chain connects TRBV27 to TRBJ2-7; D possibly corresponds to TRBD1 (6 bases). Trimming took off 3 bases at V and 6 bases at J, with 12 bases between the two ends. The V gene's germline CDR1 is MNHEY and CDR2 SMNVEV (reference sequence). The CDR3 runs to 13 residues. In nucleotides, the CDR3 is TGTGCCAGCAGTTTCAGGACAGACCGCGAGCAGTACTTC. It yields the protein CASSFRTDREQYF.

This clone turned up a few times. The chain employs TRBV28 and TRBJ1-2, with a weak D call TRBD1 (5 bases). This CDR3 has 14 amino acids. V lost 8 bases to trimming and J lost 4 bases, with 17 bases between them. Germline CDR1 reads MDHEN; CDR2 reads SYDVKM. The CDR3 nucleotides are TGTGCCAGCGGGCCCGCCGACAGTTCCTATGGCTACACCTTC. Translated, it gives CASGPADSSYGYTF.

The chain has TRBV19 and TRBJ2-3; tentatively, D is TRBD2 (6 bases). The CDR3 contains 15 residues. V was trimmed by 5 bases and J by 2 bases, leaving 14 bases between them. Germline V gene sequence: CDR1 LNHDA, CDR2 SQIVND (reference sequence). The DNA of the CDR3 is TGTGCCAGTAGTTTGGCGGGACCCTACACAGATACGCAGTATTTT. Translation gives CASSLAGPYTDTQYF.

This clone has a single count. The chain uses TRBV4-1 and TRBJ2-5; tentative D call: TRBD1 (5 bases). The germline CDR1 and CDR2 sequences are MGHRA and YSYEKL. V shed 5 bases and J shed 2 bases, with 12 bases lying between them. The CDR3 has 14 residues. The CDR3 is CASSANRGQETQYF. The DNA for the CDR3 is TGCGCCAGCAGCGCCAATAGGGGACAAGAGACCCAGTACTTC.

The chain recombines TRBV6-1 with TRBJ2-7; 9 positions agree with TRBD1. The CDR3 has 15 residues. CDR1 and CDR2 from the germline V gene are MNHNS and SASEGT. Trimming at V came to 5 bases and at J to 6 bases, leaving 11 bases not matched to a gene. The CDR3 DNA reads TGTGCCAGCAGTCTCACCGGGACAGGGTTTGTCGAGCAGTACTTC. It codes for CASSLTGTGFVEQYF.

The chain uses TRBV12-5 and TRBJ2-5; 14 bases map to TRBD2. With 4 bases clipped from V and 5 bases from J, the junction kept 9 bases outside the gene matches. CDR1 is LGHNT and CDR2 is FRNRAP in the germline V gene. CDR3 size: 17 residues. The CDR3 DNA is TGTGCTAGTGGTTACTCCGGACTAGCGGGAGGACGGGAGACCCAGTACTTC. Translated: CASGYSGLAGGRETQYF.

This chain uses TRBV5-4 with TRBJ2-1; 7 positions agree with TRBD2. This CDR3 is 15 amino acids long. V was clipped by 4 bases and J by 3 bases; unmatched bases: 7. Germline lookup yields CDR1 SGHNT and CDR2 YYREEE (reference sequence). CDR3 protein: CASSQSGNHYNEQFF. Written as DNA, the CDR3 is TGTGCCAGCAGCCAAAGCGGGAACCACTACAATGAGCAGTTCTTC.

The V and J genes are TRBV4-1 and TRBJ1-4; 10 nucleotides agree with TRBD1. Looked up from germline, CDR1 is MGHRA and CDR2 is YSYEKL. V lost 4 bases and J lost 13; bases outside the gene matches: 21. CDR3 length equals 18 residues. The CDR3: CASSLEVVDRGRRGILFF. The CDR3, as DNA: TGCGCCAGCAGCCTAGAGGTCGTTGACAGGGGGCGCCGGGGAATACTGTTTTTT.